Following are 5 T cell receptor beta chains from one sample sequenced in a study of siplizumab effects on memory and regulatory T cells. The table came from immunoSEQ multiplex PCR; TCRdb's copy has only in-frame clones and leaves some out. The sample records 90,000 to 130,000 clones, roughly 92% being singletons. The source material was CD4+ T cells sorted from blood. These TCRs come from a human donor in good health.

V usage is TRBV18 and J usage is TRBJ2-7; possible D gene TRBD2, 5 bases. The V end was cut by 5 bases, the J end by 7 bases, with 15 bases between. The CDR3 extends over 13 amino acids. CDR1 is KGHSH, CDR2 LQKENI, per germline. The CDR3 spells CASSNRDAWEQYF. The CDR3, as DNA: TGTGCCAGCTCAAACCGGGATGCGTGGGAGCAGTACTTC.

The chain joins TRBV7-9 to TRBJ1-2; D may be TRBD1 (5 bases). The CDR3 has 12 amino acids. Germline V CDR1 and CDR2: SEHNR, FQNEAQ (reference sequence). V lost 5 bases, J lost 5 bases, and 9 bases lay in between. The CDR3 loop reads CASSGDQYGYTF. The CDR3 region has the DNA TGTGCCAGCAGCGGGGACCAGTATGGCTACACCTTC.

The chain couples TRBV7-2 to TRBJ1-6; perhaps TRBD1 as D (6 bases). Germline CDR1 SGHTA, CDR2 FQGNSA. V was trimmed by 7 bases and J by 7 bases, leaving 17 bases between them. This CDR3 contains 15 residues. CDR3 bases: TGTGCCAGCATGACCTCGACAGGACTAAATTCACCCCTCCACTTT. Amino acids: CASMTSTGLNSPLHF.

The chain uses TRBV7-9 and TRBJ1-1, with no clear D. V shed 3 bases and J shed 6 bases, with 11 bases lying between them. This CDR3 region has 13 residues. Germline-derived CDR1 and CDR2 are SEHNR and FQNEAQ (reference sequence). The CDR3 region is CASSFTVGAEAFF. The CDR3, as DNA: TGTGCCAGCAGCTTCACGGTGGGCGCTGAAGCTTTCTTT.

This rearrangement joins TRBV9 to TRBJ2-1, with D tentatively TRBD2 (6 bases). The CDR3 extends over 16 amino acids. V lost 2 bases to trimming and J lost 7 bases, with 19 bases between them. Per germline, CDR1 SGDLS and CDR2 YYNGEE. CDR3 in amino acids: CASSVTFTTGLNEQFF. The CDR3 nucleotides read TGTGCCAGCAGCGTGACCTTTACTACAGGACTAAATGAGCAGTTCTTC.